This TCR beta chain stems from a study of blood T cell repertoires in COVID-19. Losses at the gene ends were 11 bases for V and 5 bases for J; bases not matched to a gene: 7. CDR3 length: 12 residues. Under the authors' procedure: It was from reference gene primer amplification that nucleated cell counts were estimated. Assay: immunoSEQ multiplex PCR; the TCRdb copy retains only in-frame clones and omits some. D and trimming were read from the DNA, whereas the V and J calls and clone size are those reported in that table. The repertoire has 76,000 or so clones, over 75% of them found once; the top ten carry more than 9.5%.

This rearrangement joins TRBV12-3 or TRBV12-4 to TRBJ2-3; TRBD1 matches at 7 bases. Sample: peripheral blood. The receptor's source is a man aged 45-60 years with acute or convalescent COVID-19. The CDR3 loop is CAARQGQDTQYF. Here the CDR3 DNA reads TGTGCCGCCCGACAGGGTCAAGATACGCAGTATTTT.